This T cell receptor beta chain was sequenced during a study of CD8+CD57+ T cells in acquired aplastic anemia. CDR3 and TCR beta VDJ profiling relied on a genomic DNA template. TCRdb called the reads again in MiXCR, with one record for every CDR3 protein. The sample comprises around 170,000 distinct CDR3 sequences, nearly 50% of which are singletons, and 8% to 10% rests with the top ten. CDR3 length: 13 amino acids. Trimming pared 3 bases from V and 7 bases from J, leaving 10 bases between. Germline V gives CDR1 LNHNV, CDR2 YYDKDF (reference sequence). All sequencing subjects had displayed CD8+CD57+ cell expansion on flow cytometry.

Input material: sorted CD4+, CD8+, or CD8+CD57+ T cells (not recorded which) from PBMCs. The receptor was isolated from a human donor with aplastic anemia. The chain has TRBV15 and TRBJ1-5; D is ambiguous. CDR3 residues: CATSSNPRQPQHF. CDR3 nucleotide sequence: TGTGCCACCAGCAGTAACCCCCGGCAGCCCCAGCATTTT.